The 23 T cell receptor beta chains presented below share a single source sample, sequenced in a study of beta chain features in type 1 diabetes. Since all of the isolated RNA was reverse transcribed, expressed TCRB transcripts were what got sequenced. Generated by immunoSEQ multiplex PCR, the TCRdb table keeps only in-frame clones and is missing some. Counted here are under 900,000 clones, under 20% occurring once; the ten biggest clones make up 0.02% to 0.025%. Sequencing input: naive CD4+ T cells from blood. Source of these receptors: a young woman in good health.

The V gene is TRBV7-2, the J gene TRBJ2-5, with 10 positions matching TRBD1. The junction had 11 bases not matched to a gene; V was cut back by 2 bases and J by 5 bases. Germline V gene lookup returns CDR1 SGHTA and CDR2 FQGNSA. This CDR3 is built from 17 residues. The CDR3 DNA sequence: TGTGCCAGCAGCTTATTTTCCGCGACAGGGGGCATGGAGACCCAGTACTTC. Its protein product is CASSLFSATGGMETQYF.

V gene TRBV9 combines with J gene TRBJ2-1, with 8 nucleotides matching TRBD2. Losses at the gene ends were 0 bases for V and 6 bases for J; bases not matched to a gene: 5. CDR3 length equals 15 residues. Germline V lookup: CDR1 SGDLS, CDR2 YYNGEE. CDR3: CASSVALAGPNEQFF. CDR3 DNA sequence: TGTGCCAGCAGCGTAGCATTAGCGGGGCCCAATGAGCAGTTCTTC. The whole variable domain, filled in from reference TRBV9 and TRBJ2-1, reads DSGVTQTPKHLITATGQRVTLRCSPRSGDLSVYWYQQSLDQGLQFLIQYYNGEERAKGNILERFSAQQFPDLHSELNLSSLELGDSALYFCASSVALAGPNEQFFGPGTRLTVL.

This clone was seen a few times. The chain employs TRBV4-1 and TRBJ2-1, with TRBD2 identical over 7 bases. The germline CDR1 and CDR2 sequences are MGHRA and YSYEKL. The CDR3 length is 14 residues. Trimming removed 1 base from V and 7 bases from J; junction bases left unmatched: 4. The CDR3 reads CASSQVASGNEQFF. For the CDR3, the DNA is TGCGCCAGCAGCCAAGTTGCTAGCGGTAATGAGCAGTTCTTC.

V usage is TRBV6-6 and J usage is TRBJ1-5; TRBD1 agrees at 8 bases. This CDR3 has 16 residues. CDR1 is MNHNY and CDR2 is SVGAGI in the germline V gene (reference sequence). J was trimmed by 1 base and V by 7 bases; bases with no gene match: 9. The CDR3 DNA reads TGTGCCAGCAAGAGCCGGGACAGGCTAAGCAATCAGCCCCAGCATTTT. Translating gives CASKSRDRLSNQPQHF.

This chain joins TRBV27 and TRBJ1-1; D remains ambiguous. Between the trimmed V and J ends, which lost 4 bases and 5 bases, there was a span of 14 bases. This CDR3 spans 14 amino acids. Germline V gives CDR1 MNHEY, CDR2 SMNVEV (reference sequence). This CDR3 reads CASSSSWVVTEAFF. The CDR3, as DNA: TGTGCCAGCAGTTCCTCGTGGGTCGTTACTGAAGCTTTCTTT.

A few counts support this clone. The chain joins TRBV4-3 to TRBJ2-7; the D gene is possibly TRBD1 (6 bases). The V end was cut by 0 bases, the J end by 5 bases, with 11 bases between. The length of the CDR3 is 14 residues. Germline values: CDR1 LGHNA, CDR2 YSLEER. Here the CDR3 reads CASSQDRGDDEQYF. The CDR3 DNA follows: TGCGCCAGCAGCCAAGACAGGGGTGACGACGAGCAGTACTTC.

DNA of the CDR3: TGCAGTGCTAGAGGGGCGAACGGCTACACCTTC. It specifies CSARGANGYTF. The V call is TRBV20-1, the J call TRBJ1-2; unclear D gene. Germline V gives CDR1 DFQATT, CDR2 SNEGSKA (reference sequence). CDR3 length equals 11 residues. V was cut by 1 base and J by 8 bases, with 8 bases left in between.

Only a few counts were recorded for this clone. The genes are TRBV20-1 and TRBJ1-5; tentatively, D is TRBD1 (5 bases). Germline CDR1 reads DFQATT; CDR2 reads SNEGSKA (reference sequence). The CDR3 is 10 amino acids. Trimming removed 7 bases from V and 11 bases from J, with 12 bases in between. The CDR3 loop is CSVTRGAQHF. Here the CDR3 DNA reads TGCAGTGTCACCCGGGGGGCCCAGCATTTT.

This clone occurred a few times. The V call is TRBV29-1, the J call TRBJ1-3, with no clear D. The length of the CDR3 is 13 residues. V was clipped by 4 bases and J by 3 bases, with 10 bases between them. Germline CDR1 SQVTM, CDR2 ANQGSEA. The CDR3 nucleotides are TGCAGCGTTGCGGGCTTCCTTGGAAACACCATATATTTT. Protein: CSVAGFLGNTIYF.

Comments on this clone: The identical CDR3 is also encoded by other nucleotide sequences in the sample. The V call is TRBV11-2, the J call TRBJ2-5; D tentatively reads TRBD1 or TRBD2 (5 bases each). The CDR3 contains 15 residues. The germline V gene encodes CDR1 SGHAT and CDR2 FQNNGV. V lost 8 bases and J 1 base, leaving 17 bases between the germline ends. CDR3 in DNA: TGTGCCAGCGGGCGGATACCGGGGCGCCAAGAGACCCAGTACTTC. This gives the protein CASGRIPGRQETQYF.

The V and J genes are TRBV15 and TRBJ2-5; possibly TRBD1 for D (5 bases). The CDR3 has 14 residues. CDR1 is LNHNV, CDR2 YYDKDF, per germline (reference sequence). The V end was cut by 1 base, the J end by 1 base, with 7 bases between. CDR3 sequence reads: CATSRVQGQETQYF. CDR3 bases: TGTGCCACCAGCAGAGTTCAGGGCCAAGAGACCCAGTACTTC.

This chain uses TRBV15 with TRBJ2-7; no clear D gene. V was trimmed by 1 base and J by 6 bases, leaving 10 bases between them. The germline V gene encodes CDR1 LNHNV and CDR2 YYDKDF (reference sequence). This CDR3 comprises 13 residues. CDR3 region: CATSRALELEQYF. The CDR3 nucleotides are TGTGCCACCAGCAGAGCCTTAGAGCTCGAGCAGTACTTC.

This clone was observed a handful of times. The rearrangement uses TRBV7-2 and TRBJ2-6; a weak D match, TRBD1 (5 bases). Germline CDR1 is SGHTA and CDR2 is FQGNSA. The CDR3 is made up of 17 amino acids. V was trimmed by 5 bases and J by 2 bases, leaving 16 bases between them. DNA of the CDR3: TGTGCCAGCAGCGGGCCGGCCCAGGGAACTGGGGCCAACGTCCTGACTTTC. Its translation: CASSGPAQGTGANVLTF. Drawing the rest from reference TRBV7-2 and TRBJ2-6, the complete variable domain is GAGVSQSPSNKVTEKGKDVELRCDPISGHTALYWYRQSLGQGLEFLIYFQGNSAPDKSGLPSDRFSAERTGGSVSTLTIQRTQQEDSAVYLCASSGPAQGTGANVLTFGAGSRLTVL.

This clone showed up just a few times. The J gene is TRBJ2-7, the V gene TRBV10-3, with no clear D. Germline V gene lookup returns CDR1 ENHRY and CDR2 SYGVKD. Trimming cost V 0 bases and J 6 bases, with 3 bases left between them. This CDR3 has 11 residues. CDR3 DNA sequence: TGTGCCATCAGTGAGTCAAGCGAGCAGTACTTC. Protein sequence: CAISESSEQYF.

The chain carries TRBV2 and TRBJ2-1; 7 bases are a match to TRBD2. The junction had 8 bases not matched to a gene; V was cut back by 4 bases and J by 5 bases. The CDR3 has 15 residues. Germline values: CDR1 SNHLY, CDR2 FYNNEI. CDR3 DNA: TGTGCCAGCAGTGGAACCGGGACTACTAACAATGAGCAGTTCTTC. Translated, it gives CASSGTGTTNNEQFF.

This clone appeared a few times. The chain recombines TRBV2 with TRBJ1-5; D remains ambiguous. The CDR3 runs to 13 residues. Germline V gene sequence: CDR1 SNHLY, CDR2 FYNNEI. V shed 11 bases and J shed 0 bases, with 11 bases lying between them. CDR3 protein: CAQGRNSNQPQHF. The CDR3, as DNA: TGTGCCCAAGGGCGCAATAGCAATCAGCCCCAGCATTTT.

The chain combines TRBV11-2 with TRBJ2-7, with D unresolved. The germline V and J ends were trimmed by 3 bases and 7 bases, with 10 bases remaining between them. The CDR3 totals 12 residues. Germline assignment: CDR1 SGHAT and CDR2 FQNNGV. CDR3: CASSFGSREQYF. The CDR3 DNA reads as TGTGCCAGCAGCTTTGGGTCTCGGGAGCAGTACTTC. The full variable domain, in which reference TRBV11-2 and TRBJ2-7 provide the parts outside the CDR3, is EAGVAQSPRYKIIEKRQSVAFWCNPISGHATLYWYQQILGQGPKLLIQFQNNGVVDDSQLPKDRFSAERLKGVDSTLKIQPAKLEDSAVYLCASSFGSREQYFGPGTRLTVT.

The chain has TRBV6-5 and TRBJ2-5; 10 bases map to TRBD1. J was trimmed by 4 bases and V by 5 bases; bases with no gene match: 4. This CDR3 comprises 14 residues. The germline gives CDR1 MNHEY, CDR2 SVGAGI. This CDR3 reads CASSPDRGRETQYF. CDR3 sequence (DNA): TGTGCCAGCAGTCCCGACAGGGGGCGAGAGACCCAGTACTTC.

This clone was counted only a few times. The V call is TRBV5-6, the J call TRBJ2-3; no clear D. The V end was cut by 3 bases, the J end by 1 base, with 18 bases between. Per germline, CDR1 SGHDT and CDR2 YYEEEE. The CDR3 runs 17 residues. The CDR3 reads CASSWPGRPTGTDTQYF. CDR3 bases: TGTGCCAGCAGCTGGCCCGGCCGGCCGACCGGCACAGATACGCAGTATTTT. The entire variable domain, with the rest obtained from reference TRBV5-6 and TRBJ2-3, is as follows: DAGVTQSPTHLIKTRGQQVTLRCSPKSGHDTVSWYQQALGQGPQFIFQYYEEEERQRGNFPDRFSGHQFPNYSSELNVNALLLGDSALYLCASSWPGRPTGTDTQYFGPGTRLTVL.

The V call is TRBV29-1, the J call TRBJ1-4; D not certain. From germline, CDR1 is SQVTM and CDR2 ANQGSEA. The CDR3 spans 11 residues. V was shortened by 5 bases and J by 7 bases, with 8 bases between the two germline ends. CDR3 sequence (DNA): TGCAGCGTTTTACAGCTTGAAAAACTGTTTTTT. Protein product: CSVLQLEKLFF.

In regard to this clone: Additional DNA sequences in this sample encode the identical CDR3. V gene TRBV5-1 combines with J gene TRBJ1-2, with TRBD1 as a possible D gene (5 bases). Trimming left V 0 bases short and J 3 bases short, with 9 bases between. Germline V gives CDR1 SGHRS, CDR2 YFSETQ. The CDR3 length is 14 residues. The CDR3 spells CASSLAGGDYGYTF. DNA of the CDR3: TGCGCCAGCAGCTTGGCCGGAGGGGACTATGGCTACACCTTC.

The chain uses TRBV28 and TRBJ2-7, with TRBD1 matching 7 bases. Germline assignment: CDR1 MDHEN and CDR2 SYDVKM. Losses at the gene ends were 4 bases for V and 6 bases for J; bases not matched to a gene: 12. CDR3 length equals 15 residues. CDR3 coding DNA: TGTGCCAGCAGTTCCCTCGGGACAGTAGGTCTCGAGCAGTACTTC. Its translation is CASSSLGTVGLEQYF.

The gene calls are TRBV14 and TRBJ2-5; D remains unclear. This CDR3 has 17 residues. Trimming stripped 3 bases from V and 1 base from J, with 18 bases between. Germline-derived CDR1 and CDR2 are SGHDN and FVKESK. As DNA, the CDR3 is TGTGCCAGCAGCCAGTTCAGCCTTGCGGAGATCCAAGAGACCCAGTACTTC. Residues: CASSQFSLAEIQETQYF.